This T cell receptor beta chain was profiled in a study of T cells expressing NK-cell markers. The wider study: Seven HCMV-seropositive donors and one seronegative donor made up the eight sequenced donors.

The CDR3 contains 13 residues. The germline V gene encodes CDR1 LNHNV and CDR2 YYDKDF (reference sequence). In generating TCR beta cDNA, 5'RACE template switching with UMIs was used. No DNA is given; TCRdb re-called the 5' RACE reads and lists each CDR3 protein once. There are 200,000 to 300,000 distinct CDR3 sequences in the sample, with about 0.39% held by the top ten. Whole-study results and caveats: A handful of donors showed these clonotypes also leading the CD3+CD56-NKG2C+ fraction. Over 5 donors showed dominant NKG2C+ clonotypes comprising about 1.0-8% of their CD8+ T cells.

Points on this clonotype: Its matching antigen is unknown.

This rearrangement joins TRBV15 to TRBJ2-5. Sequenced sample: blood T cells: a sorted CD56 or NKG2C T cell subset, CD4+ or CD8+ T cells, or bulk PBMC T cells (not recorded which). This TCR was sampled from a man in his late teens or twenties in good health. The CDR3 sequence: CATSRAVSETQYF.